This is a list of T cell receptor beta chains from one sample in a study of pediatric ulcerative colitis. Some clones are missing from TCRdb's copy, which holds only in-frame ones; the method was immunoSEQ multiplex PCR. Of roughly 64,000 clones listed, roughly nine tenths are singletons. The sequenced material came from blood. These receptors were collected from a boy between 10 and 17 years old with severe ulcerative colitis. The CDR3 runs from the conserved cysteine through the conserved F or W. The order of the fields is V gene, J gene, D gene, CDR3 length, CDR3 DNA, CDR3 protein. D genes are given only for firm matches.

TRBV2	TRBJ1-5	TRBD1	15	TGTGCCAGCAGGGCATCGACAGGGGCCAATCAGCCCCAGCATTTT	CASRASTGANQPQHF
TRBV21-1	TRBJ1-2	.	15	TGTGCCAGCAGCAAACGAGTAGAACCGGGCTATGGCTACACCTTC	CASSKRVEPGYGYTF
TRBV30	TRBJ2-1	.	14	TGTGCCTGGGGTAGGGGCCCCCCCCACAATGAGCAGTTCTTC	CAWGRGPPHNEQFF
TRBV19	TRBJ1-4	.	15	TGTGCCAGTACCACTCCAATGGAGGACAATGAAAAACTGTTTTTT	CASTTPMEDNEKLFF
TRBV2	TRBJ1-1	.	14	TGTGCCAGCATTACAGGAGTTGGGAACACTGAAGCTTTCTTT	CASITGVGNTEAFF
TRBV2	TRBJ2-1	TRBD2	15	TGTGCCAGCAGGGGTAGGAGCGGGGAATACAATGAGCAGTTCTTC	CASRGRSGEYNEQFF
TRBV7-9	TRBJ1-1	.	12	TGTGCCAGCAGCCTCCAAGGAATTGAAGCTTTCTTT	CASSLQGIEAFF
TRBV30	TRBJ1-2	.	16	TGTGCCTGGAGGCCAACTGGGCAGGGAGCCTACTATGGCTACACCTTC	CAWRPTGQGAYYGYTF
TRBV25-1	TRBJ2-3	.	12	TGTGCCAGCAGTGAAGGAGCGGATACGCAGTATTTT	CASSEGADTQYF
TRBV19	TRBJ2-5	.	14	TGTGCCAGTAGTACTCTAGCGAAGCAAGAGACCCAGTACTTC	CASSTLAKQETQYF
TRBV10-2	TRBJ2-1	.	12	TGCGCCAGCAGACTGGCGTACAATGAGCAGTTCTTC	CASRLAYNEQFF